This TCR beta chain was sequenced in a study of T cell responses to AZD1222 COVID-19 vaccine. Study-wide results and caveats: Compared with day 0, the breadth and depth of the Spike-specific TCR repertoire rose significantly after two doses of AZD1222. The study reported that nearly half of spike-specific TCRs target unmutated variant regions.

Profiled with immunoSEQ multiplex PCR; TCRdb holds only in-frame clones, not every one. Of 79,000 or so clones detected, approximately 90% appear once; the ten largest clones hold roughly 5.2%. In the case of this clone: The antigen remains undetermined.

The CDR3 runs 14 residues. The germline gives CDR1 SGHNT, CDR2 YYREEE (reference sequence). V was shortened by 1 base and J by 5 bases, with 12 bases between the two germline ends. The chain joins TRBV5-4 to TRBJ2-5; D is undetermined. The sample in question was peripheral blood, obtained 28 days after the second AZD1222 dose. The clonotype originates from an adult who received the AZD1222 COVID-19 vaccine. In DNA, the CDR3 is TGTGCCAGCAGCTTGTTTGTCTCGAGGGAGACCCAGTACTTC. The encoded protein is CASSLFVSRETQYF.